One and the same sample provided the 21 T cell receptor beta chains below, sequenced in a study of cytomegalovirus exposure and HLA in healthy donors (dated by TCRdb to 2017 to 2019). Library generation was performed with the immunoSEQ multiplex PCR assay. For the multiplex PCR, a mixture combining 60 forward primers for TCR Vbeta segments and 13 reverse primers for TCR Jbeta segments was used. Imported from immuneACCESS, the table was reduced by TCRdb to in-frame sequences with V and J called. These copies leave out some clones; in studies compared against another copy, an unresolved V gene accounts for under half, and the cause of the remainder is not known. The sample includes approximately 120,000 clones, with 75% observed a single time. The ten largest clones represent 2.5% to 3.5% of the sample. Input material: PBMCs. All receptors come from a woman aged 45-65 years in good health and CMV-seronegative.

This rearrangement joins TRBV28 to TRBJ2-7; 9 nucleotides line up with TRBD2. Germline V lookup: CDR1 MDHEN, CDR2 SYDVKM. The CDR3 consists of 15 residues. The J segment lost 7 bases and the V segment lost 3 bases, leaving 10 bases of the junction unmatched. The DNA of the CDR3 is TGTGCCAGCAGTTTTCTCGCGGGAGGGCCGAGGGAGCAGTACTTC. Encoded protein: CASSFLAGGPREQYF.

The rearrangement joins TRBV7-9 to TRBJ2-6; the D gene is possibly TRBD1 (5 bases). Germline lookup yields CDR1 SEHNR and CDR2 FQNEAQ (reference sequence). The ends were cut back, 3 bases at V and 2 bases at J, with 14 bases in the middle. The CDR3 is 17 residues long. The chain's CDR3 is CASSLLTVATGANVLTF. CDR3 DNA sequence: TGTGCCAGCAGCTTGCTGACAGTCGCCACTGGGGCCAACGTCCTGACTTTC.

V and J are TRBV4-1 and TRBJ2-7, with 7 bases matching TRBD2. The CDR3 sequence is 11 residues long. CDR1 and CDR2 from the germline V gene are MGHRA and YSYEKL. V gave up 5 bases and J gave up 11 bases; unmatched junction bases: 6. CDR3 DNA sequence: TGCGCCAGCAGCGTAAAAAGCGGGGAGTACTTC. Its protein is CASSVKSGEYF.

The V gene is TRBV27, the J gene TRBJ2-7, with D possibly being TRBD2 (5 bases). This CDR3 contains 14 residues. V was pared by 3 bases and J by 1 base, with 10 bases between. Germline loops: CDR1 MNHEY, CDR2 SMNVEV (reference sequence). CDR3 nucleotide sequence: TGTGCCAGCAGTTTGGAGGCCGAATCCTACGAGCAGTACTTC. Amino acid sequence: CASSLEAESYEQYF.

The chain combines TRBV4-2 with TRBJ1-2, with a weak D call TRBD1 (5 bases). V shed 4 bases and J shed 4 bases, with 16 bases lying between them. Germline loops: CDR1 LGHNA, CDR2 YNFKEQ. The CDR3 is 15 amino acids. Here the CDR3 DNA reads TGTGCCAGCAGCCCCAAGACAGAAACTGGCTATGGCTACACCTTC. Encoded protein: CASSPKTETGYGYTF.

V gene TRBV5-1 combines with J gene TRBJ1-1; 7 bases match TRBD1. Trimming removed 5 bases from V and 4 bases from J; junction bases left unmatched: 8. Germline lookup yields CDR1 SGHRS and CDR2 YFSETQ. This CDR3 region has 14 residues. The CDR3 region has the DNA TGCGCCAGCAGTTCGACAGGGCTTAGCACTGAAGCTTTCTTT. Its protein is CASSSTGLSTEAFF.

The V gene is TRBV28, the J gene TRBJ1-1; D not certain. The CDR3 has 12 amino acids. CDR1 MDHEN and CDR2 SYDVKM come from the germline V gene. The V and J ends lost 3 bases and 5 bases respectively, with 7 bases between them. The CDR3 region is CASSFPSTEAFF. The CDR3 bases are TGTGCCAGCAGTTTCCCCAGTACTGAAGCTTTCTTT.

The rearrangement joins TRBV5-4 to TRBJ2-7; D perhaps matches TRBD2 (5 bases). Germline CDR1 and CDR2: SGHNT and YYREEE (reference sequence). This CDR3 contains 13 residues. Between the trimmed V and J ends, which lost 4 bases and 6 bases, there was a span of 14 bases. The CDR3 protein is CASSTGLPGEQYF. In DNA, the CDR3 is TGTGCCAGCAGCACCGGACTCCCGGGCGAGCAGTACTTC.

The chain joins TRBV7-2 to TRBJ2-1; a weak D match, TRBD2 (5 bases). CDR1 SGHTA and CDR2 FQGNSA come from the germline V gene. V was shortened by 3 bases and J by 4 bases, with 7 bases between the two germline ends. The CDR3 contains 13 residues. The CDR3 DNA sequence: TGTGCCAGCAGCTTTAGCGCATACAATGAGCAGTTCTTC. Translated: CASSFSAYNEQFF.

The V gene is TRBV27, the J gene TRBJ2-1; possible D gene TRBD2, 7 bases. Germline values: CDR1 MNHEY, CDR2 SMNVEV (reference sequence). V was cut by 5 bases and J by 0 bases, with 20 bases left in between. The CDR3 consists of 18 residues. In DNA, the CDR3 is TGTGCCAGCAGTCGACTTTTTCTAGCGGACAGCTCCTACAATGAGCAGTTCTTC. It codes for CASSRLFLADSSYNEQFF.

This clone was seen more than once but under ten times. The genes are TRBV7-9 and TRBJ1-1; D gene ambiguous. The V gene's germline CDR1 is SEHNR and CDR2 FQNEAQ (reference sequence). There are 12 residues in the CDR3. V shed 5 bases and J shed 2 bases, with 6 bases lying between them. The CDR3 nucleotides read TGTGCCAGCAGCCACTCCAACACTGAAGCTTTCTTT. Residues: CASSHSNTEAFF.

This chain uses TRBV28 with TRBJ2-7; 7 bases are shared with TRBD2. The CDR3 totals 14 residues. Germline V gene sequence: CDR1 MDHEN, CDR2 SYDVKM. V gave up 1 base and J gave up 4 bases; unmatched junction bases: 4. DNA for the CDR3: TGTGCCAGCAGTTTATCGGGCGGGAGTTACGAGCAGTACTTC. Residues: CASSLSGGSYEQYF.

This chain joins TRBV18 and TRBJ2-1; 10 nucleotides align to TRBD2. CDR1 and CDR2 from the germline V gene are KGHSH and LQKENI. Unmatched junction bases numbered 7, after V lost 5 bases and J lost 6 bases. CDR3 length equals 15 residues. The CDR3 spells CASSNLAGVVNEQFF. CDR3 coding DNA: TGTGCCAGCTCAAATCTAGCGGGAGTTGTCAATGAGCAGTTCTTC.

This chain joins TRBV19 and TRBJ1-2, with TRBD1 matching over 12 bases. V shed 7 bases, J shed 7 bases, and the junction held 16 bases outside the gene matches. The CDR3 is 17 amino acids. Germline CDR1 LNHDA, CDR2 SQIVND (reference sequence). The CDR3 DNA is TGTGCCAGTAACACCGGGACAGGGGGCCACCAACTAAGTGGCTACACCTTC. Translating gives CASNTGTGGHQLSGYTF.

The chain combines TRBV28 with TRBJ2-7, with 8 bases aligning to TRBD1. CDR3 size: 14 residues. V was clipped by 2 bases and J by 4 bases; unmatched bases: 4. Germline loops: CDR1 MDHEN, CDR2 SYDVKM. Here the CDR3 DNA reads TGTGCCAGCAGTTTACCGGGACAGGTATACGAGCAGTACTTC. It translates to CASSLPGQVYEQYF.

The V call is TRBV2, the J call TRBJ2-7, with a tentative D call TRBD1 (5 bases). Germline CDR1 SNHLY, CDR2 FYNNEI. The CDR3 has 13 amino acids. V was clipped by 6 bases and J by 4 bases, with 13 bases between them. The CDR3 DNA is TGTGCCAGCAGACAAGGGGCCTTGTACGAGCAGTACTTC. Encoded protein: CASRQGALYEQYF.

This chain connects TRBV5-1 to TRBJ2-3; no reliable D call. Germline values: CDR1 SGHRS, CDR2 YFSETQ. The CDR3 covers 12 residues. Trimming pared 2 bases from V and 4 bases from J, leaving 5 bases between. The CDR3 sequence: CASSFDSDTQYF. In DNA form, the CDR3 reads TGCGCCAGCAGCTTTGACTCAGATACGCAGTATTTT.

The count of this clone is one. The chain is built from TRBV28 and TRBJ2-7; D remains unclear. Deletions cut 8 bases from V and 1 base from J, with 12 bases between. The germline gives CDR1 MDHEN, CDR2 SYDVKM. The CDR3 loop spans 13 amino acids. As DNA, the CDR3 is TGTGCCAGCGAACAACATGGTTCCTACGAGCAGTACTTC. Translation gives CASEQHGSYEQYF.

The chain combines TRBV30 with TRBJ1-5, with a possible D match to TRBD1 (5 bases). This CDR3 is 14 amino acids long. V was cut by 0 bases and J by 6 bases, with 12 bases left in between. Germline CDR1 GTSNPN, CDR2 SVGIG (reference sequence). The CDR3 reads CAWSVMQGGQPQHF. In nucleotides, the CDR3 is TGTGCCTGGAGTGTAATGCAGGGTGGTCAGCCCCAGCATTTT.

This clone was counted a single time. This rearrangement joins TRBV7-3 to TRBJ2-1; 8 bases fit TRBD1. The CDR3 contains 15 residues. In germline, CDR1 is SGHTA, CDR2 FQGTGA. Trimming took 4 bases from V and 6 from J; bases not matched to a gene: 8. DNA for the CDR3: TGTGCCAGCAGCTCCTCCGGGACAGGTTTCAATGAGCAGTTCTTC. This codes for CASSSSGTGFNEQFF.

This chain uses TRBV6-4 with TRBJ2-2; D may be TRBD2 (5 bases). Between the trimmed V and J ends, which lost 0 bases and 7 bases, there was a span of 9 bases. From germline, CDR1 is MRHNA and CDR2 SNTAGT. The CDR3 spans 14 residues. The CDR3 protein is CASSDSAGGGELFF. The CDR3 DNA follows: TGTGCCAGCAGTGACTCCGCAGGAGGCGGGGAGCTGTTTTTT.